These T cell receptor beta chains were read from a single sample in a study of CD8 T cells in ankylosing spondylitis. MiXCR, applied by TCRdb to the 5' RACE reads, yields one record per CDR3 protein. The sample holds some 140,000 distinct CDR3 sequences; approximately 7.3% are singletons and the top ten take over 10%. The sample consisted of blood, either unsorted or a sorted T cell fraction (not recorded which). These receptors came from a female donor with ankylosing spondylitis or in good health (not recorded which). CDR3s leave out the opening cysteine and the closing phenylalanine or tryptophan. The order of the fields is D gene, clone size, V gene, CDR3 protein. A D gene is named only where the DNA matches it firmly. Rows give clone size only sometimes, using once, few, many, or a class for an expanded clone.

d_gene: NA; abundance: NA; v_gene: TRBV6-6; CDR3aa: ASSYSSTYEQY
d_gene: NA; abundance: many; v_gene: TRBV10-3; CDR3aa: ATNGHEETQY
d_gene: TRBD1; abundance: many; v_gene: TRBV7-9; CDR3aa: ASTRGRGHLGSPLH
d_gene: NA; abundance: many; v_gene: TRBV7-2; CDR3aa: ASSSYPRQLGADTQY
d_gene: TRBD1; abundance: many; v_gene: TRBV12-3/TRBV12-4; CDR3aa: ASSPGQGIYNEQF
d_gene: TRBD1; abundance: many; v_gene: TRBV11-1; CDR3aa: ASSLSPGQNIYGYT
d_gene: NA; abundance: many; v_gene: TRBV12-3/TRBV12-4; CDR3aa: ASSLQGGEKLF
d_gene: NA; abundance: NA; v_gene: TRBV5-5; CDR3aa: ASSLAEGQSTNEKLF
d_gene: TRBD1; abundance: many; v_gene: TRBV12-3/TRBV12-4; CDR3aa: ASSHTGGGNQPQH
d_gene: TRBD2; abundance: NA; v_gene: TRBV7-6; CDR3aa: ASDPLAGDTGELF
d_gene: TRBD1; abundance: many; v_gene: TRBV12-3/TRBV12-4; CDR3aa: ASSSGTAIV
d_gene: NA; abundance: many; v_gene: TRBV30; CDR3aa: AWARGVNEQF
d_gene: NA; abundance: many; v_gene: TRBV4-2; CDR3aa: ASSQVIRGPYNSPLH
d_gene: NA; abundance: NA; v_gene: TRBV4-2; CDR3aa: ASSQGGDGYT
d_gene: NA; abundance: NA; v_gene: TRBV20-1; CDR3aa: SARDSGTEAF
d_gene: NA; abundance: few; v_gene: TRBV7-3; CDR3aa: ASSQGPNRVGELF
d_gene: NA; abundance: NA; v_gene: TRBV9; CDR3aa: ASSVSDSPRSGNTIY
d_gene: NA; abundance: many; v_gene: TRBV7-2; CDR3aa: ASSLGGTRGYT
d_gene: TRBD1; abundance: many; v_gene: TRBV24-1; CDR3aa: ATSDLFSNRGPGTEAF
d_gene: NA; abundance: many; v_gene: TRBV7-2; CDR3aa: ASSPRRLYQETQY
d_gene: NA; abundance: NA; v_gene: TRBV7-3; CDR3aa: ASSGGGRADTQY
d_gene: NA; abundance: NA; v_gene: TRBV15; CDR3aa: ATSRDRGGSTEAF
d_gene: TRBD1; abundance: few; v_gene: TRBV2; CDR3aa: ATTGGPQYIQY
d_gene: NA; abundance: once; v_gene: TRBV12-3/TRBV12-4; CDR3aa: ASSNGQINEKLF
d_gene: NA; abundance: NA; v_gene: TRBV30; CDR3aa: AWRAENTEAF
d_gene: NA; abundance: NA; v_gene: TRBV5-1; CDR3aa: ASSFLGTLPRGYGETQY